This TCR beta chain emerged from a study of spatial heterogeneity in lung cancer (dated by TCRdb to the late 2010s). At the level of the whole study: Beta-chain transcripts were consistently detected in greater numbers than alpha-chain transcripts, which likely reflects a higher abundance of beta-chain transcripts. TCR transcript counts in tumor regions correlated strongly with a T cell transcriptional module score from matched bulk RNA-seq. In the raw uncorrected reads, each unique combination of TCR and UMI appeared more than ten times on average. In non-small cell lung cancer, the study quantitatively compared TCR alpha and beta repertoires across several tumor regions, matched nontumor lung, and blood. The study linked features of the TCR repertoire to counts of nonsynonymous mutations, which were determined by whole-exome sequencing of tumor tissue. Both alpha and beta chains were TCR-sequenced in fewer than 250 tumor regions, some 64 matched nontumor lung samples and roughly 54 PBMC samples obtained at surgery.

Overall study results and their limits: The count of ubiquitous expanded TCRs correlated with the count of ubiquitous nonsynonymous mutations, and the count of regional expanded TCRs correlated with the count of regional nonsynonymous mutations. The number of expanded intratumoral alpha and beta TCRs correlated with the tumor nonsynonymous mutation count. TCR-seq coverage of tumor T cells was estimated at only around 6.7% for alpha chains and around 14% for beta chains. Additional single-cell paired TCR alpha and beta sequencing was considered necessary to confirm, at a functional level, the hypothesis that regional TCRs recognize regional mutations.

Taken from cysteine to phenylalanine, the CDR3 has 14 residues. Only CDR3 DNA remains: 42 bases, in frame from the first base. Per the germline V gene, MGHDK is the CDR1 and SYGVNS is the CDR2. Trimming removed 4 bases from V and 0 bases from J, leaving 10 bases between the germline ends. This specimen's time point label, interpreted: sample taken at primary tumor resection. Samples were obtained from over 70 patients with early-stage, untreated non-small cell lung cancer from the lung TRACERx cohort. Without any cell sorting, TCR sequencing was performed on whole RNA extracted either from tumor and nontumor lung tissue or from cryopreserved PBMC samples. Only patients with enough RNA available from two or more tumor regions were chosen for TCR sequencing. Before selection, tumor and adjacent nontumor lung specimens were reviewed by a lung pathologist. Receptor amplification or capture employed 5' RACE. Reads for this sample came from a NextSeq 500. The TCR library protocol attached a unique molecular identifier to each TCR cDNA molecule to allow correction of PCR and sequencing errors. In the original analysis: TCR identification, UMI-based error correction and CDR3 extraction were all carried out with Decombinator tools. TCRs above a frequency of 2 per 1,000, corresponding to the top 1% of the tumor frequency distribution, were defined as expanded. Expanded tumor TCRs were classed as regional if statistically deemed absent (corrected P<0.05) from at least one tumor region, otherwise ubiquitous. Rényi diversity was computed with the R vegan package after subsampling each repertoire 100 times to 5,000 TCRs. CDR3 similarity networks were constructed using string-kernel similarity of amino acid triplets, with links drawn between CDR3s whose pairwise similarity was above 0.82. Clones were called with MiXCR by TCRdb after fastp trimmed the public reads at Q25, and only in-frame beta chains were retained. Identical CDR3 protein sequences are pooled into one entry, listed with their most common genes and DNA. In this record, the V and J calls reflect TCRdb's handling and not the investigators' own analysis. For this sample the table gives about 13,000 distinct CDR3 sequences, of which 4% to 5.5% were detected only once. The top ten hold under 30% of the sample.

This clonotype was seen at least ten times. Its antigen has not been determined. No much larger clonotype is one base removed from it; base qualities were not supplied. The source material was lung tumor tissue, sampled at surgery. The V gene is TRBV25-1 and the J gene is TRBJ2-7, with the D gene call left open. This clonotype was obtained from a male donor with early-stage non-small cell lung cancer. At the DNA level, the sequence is TGTGCCAGCAGTGCCTCGACGGCCTCCTACGAGCAGTACTTC. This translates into CASSASTASYEQYF.